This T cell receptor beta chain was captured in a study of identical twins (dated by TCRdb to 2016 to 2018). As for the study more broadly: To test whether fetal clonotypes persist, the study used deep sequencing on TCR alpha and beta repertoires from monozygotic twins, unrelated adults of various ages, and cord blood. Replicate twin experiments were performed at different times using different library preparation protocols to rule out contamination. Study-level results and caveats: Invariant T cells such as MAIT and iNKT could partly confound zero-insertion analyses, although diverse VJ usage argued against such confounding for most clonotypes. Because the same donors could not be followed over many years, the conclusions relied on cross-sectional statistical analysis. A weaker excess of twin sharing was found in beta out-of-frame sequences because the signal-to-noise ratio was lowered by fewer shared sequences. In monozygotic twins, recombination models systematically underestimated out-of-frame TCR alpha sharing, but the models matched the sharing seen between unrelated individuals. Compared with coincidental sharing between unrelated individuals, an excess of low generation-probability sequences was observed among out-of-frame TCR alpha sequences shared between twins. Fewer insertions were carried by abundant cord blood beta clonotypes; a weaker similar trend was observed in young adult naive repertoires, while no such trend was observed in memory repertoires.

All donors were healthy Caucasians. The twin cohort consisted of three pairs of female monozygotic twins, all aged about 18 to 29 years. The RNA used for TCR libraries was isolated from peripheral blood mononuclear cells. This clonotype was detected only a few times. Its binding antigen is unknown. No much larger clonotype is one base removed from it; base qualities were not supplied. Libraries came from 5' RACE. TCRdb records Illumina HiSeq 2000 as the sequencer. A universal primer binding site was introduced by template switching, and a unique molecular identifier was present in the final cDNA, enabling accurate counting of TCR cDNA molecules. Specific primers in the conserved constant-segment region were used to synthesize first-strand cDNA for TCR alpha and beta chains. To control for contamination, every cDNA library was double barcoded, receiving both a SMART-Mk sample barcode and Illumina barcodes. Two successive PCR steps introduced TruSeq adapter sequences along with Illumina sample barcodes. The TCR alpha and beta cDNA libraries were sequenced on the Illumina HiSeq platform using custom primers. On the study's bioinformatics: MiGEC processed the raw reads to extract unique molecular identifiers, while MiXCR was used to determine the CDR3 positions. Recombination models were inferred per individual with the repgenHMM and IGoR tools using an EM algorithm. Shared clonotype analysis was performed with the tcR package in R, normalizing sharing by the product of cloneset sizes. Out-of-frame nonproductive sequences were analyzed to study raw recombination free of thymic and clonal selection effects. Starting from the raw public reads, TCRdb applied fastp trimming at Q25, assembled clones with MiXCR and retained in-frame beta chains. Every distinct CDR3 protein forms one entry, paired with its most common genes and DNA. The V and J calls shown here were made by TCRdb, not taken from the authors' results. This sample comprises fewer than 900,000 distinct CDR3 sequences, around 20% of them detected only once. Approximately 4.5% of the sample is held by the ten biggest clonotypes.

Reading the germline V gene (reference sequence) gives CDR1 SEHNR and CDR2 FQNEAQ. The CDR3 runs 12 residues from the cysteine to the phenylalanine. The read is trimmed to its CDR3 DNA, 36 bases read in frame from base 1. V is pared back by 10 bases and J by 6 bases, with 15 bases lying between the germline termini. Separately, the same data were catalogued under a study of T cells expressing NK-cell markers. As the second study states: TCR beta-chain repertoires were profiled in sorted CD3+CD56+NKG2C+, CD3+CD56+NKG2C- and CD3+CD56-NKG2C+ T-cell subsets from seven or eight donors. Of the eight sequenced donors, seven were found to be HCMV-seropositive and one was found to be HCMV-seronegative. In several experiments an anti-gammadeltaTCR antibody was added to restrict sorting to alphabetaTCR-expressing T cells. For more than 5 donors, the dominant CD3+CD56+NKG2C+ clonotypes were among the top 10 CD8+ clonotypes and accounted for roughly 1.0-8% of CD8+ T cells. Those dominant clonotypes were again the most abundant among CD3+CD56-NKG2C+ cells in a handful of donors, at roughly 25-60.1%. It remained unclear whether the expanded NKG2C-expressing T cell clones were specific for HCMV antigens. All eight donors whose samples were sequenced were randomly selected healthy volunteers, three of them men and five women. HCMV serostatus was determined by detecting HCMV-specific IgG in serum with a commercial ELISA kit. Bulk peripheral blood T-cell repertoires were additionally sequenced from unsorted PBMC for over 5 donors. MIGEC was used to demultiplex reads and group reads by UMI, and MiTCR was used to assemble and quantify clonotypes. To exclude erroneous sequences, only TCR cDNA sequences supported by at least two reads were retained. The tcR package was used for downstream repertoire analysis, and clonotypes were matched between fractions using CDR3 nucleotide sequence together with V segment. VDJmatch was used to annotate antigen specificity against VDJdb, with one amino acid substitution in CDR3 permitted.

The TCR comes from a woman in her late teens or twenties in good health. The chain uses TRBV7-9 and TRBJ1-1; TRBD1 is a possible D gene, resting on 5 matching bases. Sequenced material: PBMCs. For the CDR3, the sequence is CAIRGGAPEAFF. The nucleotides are TGTGCCATTCGAGGAGGGGCCCCTGAAGCTTTCTTT. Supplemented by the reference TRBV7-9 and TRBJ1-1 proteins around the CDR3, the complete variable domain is DTGVSQNPRHKITKRGQNVTFRCDPISEHNRLYWYRQTLGQGPEFLTYFQNEAQLEKSRLLSDRFSAERPKGSFSTLEIQRTEQGDSAMYLCAIRGGAPEAFFGQGTRLTVV.